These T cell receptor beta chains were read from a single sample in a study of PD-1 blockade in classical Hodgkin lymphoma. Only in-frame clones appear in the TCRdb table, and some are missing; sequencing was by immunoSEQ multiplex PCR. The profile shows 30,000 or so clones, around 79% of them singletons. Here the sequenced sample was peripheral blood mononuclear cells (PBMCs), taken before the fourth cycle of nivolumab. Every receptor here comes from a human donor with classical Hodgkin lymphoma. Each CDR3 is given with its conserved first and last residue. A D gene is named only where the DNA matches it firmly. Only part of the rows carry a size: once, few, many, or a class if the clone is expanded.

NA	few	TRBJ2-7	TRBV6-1	CASSGPNQVSYEQYF	TGTGCCAGCAGTGGACCTAATCAAGTCTCCTACGAGCAGTACTTC
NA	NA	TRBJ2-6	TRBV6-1	CASRLDSGANVLTF	TGTGCCAGCCGCCTGGACTCTGGGGCCAACGTCCTGACTTTC
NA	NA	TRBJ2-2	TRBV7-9	CASSFGELFF	TGTGCCAGCAGCTTCGGGGAGCTGTTTTTT
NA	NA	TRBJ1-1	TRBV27	CASMGLVAEAFF	TGTGCCAGCATGGGGTTAGTCGCTGAAGCTTTCTTT
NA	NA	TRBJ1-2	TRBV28	CASSRGGSGAYYGYTF	TGTGCCAGCAGCAGGGGAGGATCGGGGGCCTACTATGGCTACACCTTC
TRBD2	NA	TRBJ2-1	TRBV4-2	CASSQLTGLAGNHNEQFF	TGTGCCAGCAGCCAACTGACGGGACTAGCGGGGAACCACAATGAGCAGTTCTTC
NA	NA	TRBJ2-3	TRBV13	CASSGAGVVDTQYF	TGTGCCAGCAGTGGCGCAGGGGTAGTAGATACGCAGTATTTT
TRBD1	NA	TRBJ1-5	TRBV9	CASSKTGGFNQPQHF	TGTGCCAGCAGCAAGACAGGGGGCTTCAATCAGCCCCAGCATTTT
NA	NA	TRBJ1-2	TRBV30	CAWSVPILSGYTF	TGTGCCTGGAGTGTACCCATTTTGAGTGGCTACACCTTC
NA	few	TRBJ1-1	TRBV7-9	CASSTGPKAFF	TGTGCCAGCAGCACGGGCCCTAAAGCTTTCTTT
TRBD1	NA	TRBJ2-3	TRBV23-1	CASSQTIQGITDTQYF	TGCGCCAGCAGTCAAACAATACAGGGGATAACAGATACGCAGTATTTT
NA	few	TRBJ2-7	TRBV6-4	CASPGRRYF	TGTGCCAGTCCAGGGAGGAGGTACTTC
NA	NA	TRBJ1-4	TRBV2	CASSLETTNEKLFF	TGTGCCAGCAGCTTAGAAACAACTAATGAAAAACTGTTTTTT
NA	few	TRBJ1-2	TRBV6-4	CASSDSGVEGYTF	TGTGCCAGCAGTGACTCGGGGGTAGAAGGCTACACCTTC
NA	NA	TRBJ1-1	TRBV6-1	CASSVTGYYTEAFF	TGTGCCAGCAGTGTAACGGGGTACTACACTGAAGCTTTCTTT
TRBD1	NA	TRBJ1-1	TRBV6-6	CASSYSTGLNTEAFF	TGTGCCAGCAGTTACTCGACAGGGCTGAACACTGAAGCTTTCTTT